Presented here are 13 T cell receptor beta chains from one specimen sequenced in a study of blood T cell repertoires in COVID-19. Clones were read by immunoSEQ multiplex PCR, and TCRdb kept only the in-frame ones, dropping some. The top ten hold about 15% of the sample, which has just over 150,000 clones, roughly nine tenths seen once. Specimen: peripheral blood. The receptors here all came from a woman aged 35 to 49 with acute or convalescent COVID-19.

V usage is TRBV30 and J usage is TRBJ2-1; a weak D match, TRBD1 (6 bases). CDR3 size: 16 residues. Germline assignment: CDR1 GTSNPN and CDR2 SVGIG (reference sequence). V dropped 0 bases and J dropped 5 bases, with 17 bases sitting between them. CDR3 DNA: TGTGCCTGGAGTGTACCCGGGACACGAAACAACAATGAGCAGTTCTTC. It codes for CAWSVPGTRNNNEQFF.

The chain links TRBV18 to TRBJ1-1; 10 bases map to TRBD1. CDR1 and CDR2 (germline): KGHSH, LQKENI. This CDR3 has 15 residues. The V segment lost 6 bases and the J segment 3 bases; nucleotides outside the gene matches: 7. CDR3 DNA sequence: TGTGCCAGCTCGCCGGGACAGGGGCGTGACACTGAAGCTTTCTTT. Amino acids: CASSPGQGRDTEAFF.

The chain combines TRBV2 with TRBJ2-5; D possibly corresponds to TRBD2 (6 bases). CDR3 length equals 15 residues. Looked up from germline, CDR1 is SNHLY and CDR2 is FYNNEI. Trimming cost V 8 bases and J 0 bases, with 16 bases left between them. Written as DNA, the CDR3 is TGTGCCAGCCGCTTGCGGGGATGGGACCAAGAGACCCAGTACTTC. Translated, it gives CASRLRGWDQETQYF.

The chain joins TRBV24-1 to TRBJ1-2, with TRBD1 identical over 9 bases. The V gene's germline CDR1 is KGHDR and CDR2 SFDVKD. The CDR3 is made up of 13 amino acids. V lost 7 bases and J lost 7; bases outside the gene matches: 6. The DNA for the CDR3 is TGTGCCACCAGCGGGGAACAGGGGGCTGGCTACACCTTC. It is translated as CATSGEQGAGYTF.

V gene TRBV5-1 combines with J gene TRBJ2-1, with a weak D call TRBD2 (5 bases). Germline V CDR1 and CDR2: SGHRS, YFSETQ. Trimming stripped 4 bases from V and 8 bases from J, with 19 bases between. The CDR3 totals 15 residues. The DNA of the CDR3 is TGCGCCAGCAGCATGACCGTATCCGCGAGGGATGAGCAGTTCTTC. It specifies CASSMTVSARDEQFF.

The genes are TRBV27 and TRBJ2-7; TRBD1 agrees at 9 bases. Germline V gives CDR1 MNHEY, CDR2 SMNVEV (reference sequence). The CDR3 is made up of 14 amino acids. V shed 3 bases and J 1 base; nucleotides not matched to a gene: 1. The CDR3 DNA follows: TGTGCCAGCAGTTTGACAGGGGGATCCTACGAGCAGTACTTC. Protein: CASSLTGGSYEQYF.

The genes are TRBV28 and TRBJ2-7; no clear D. V lost 10 bases, J lost 3 bases, and 10 bases lay in between. The V gene's germline CDR1 is MDHEN and CDR2 SYDVKM. The CDR3 consists of 11 residues. The CDR3 DNA reads as TGTGCCACTCTGGGCTTCTACGAGCAGTACTTC. Translation: CATLGFYEQYF.

The chain recombines TRBV27 with TRBJ1-2; D possibly corresponds to TRBD1 (5 bases). V lost 2 bases to trimming and J lost 5 bases, with 12 bases between them. CDR3 length: 14 residues. Germline loops: CDR1 MNHEY, CDR2 SMNVEV (reference sequence). The CDR3 DNA reads TGTGCCAGCAGTTTAGACAGCCTCGGATATGGCTACACCTTC. Its translation: CASSLDSLGYGYTF.

This chain connects TRBV15 to TRBJ1-5; D might be TRBD1 (5 bases). Germline V CDR1 and CDR2: LNHNV, YYDKDF (reference sequence). V was clipped by 0 bases and J by 2 bases, with 5 bases between them. This CDR3 has 14 residues. CDR3 protein: CATSRDRGNQPQHF. CDR3 DNA: TGTGCCACCAGCAGAGACAGGGGCAATCAGCCCCAGCATTTT.

This rearrangement joins TRBV6-4 to TRBJ2-4; 8 bases align to TRBD2. CDR1 and CDR2 from the germline V gene are MRHNA and SNTAGT. This CDR3 contains 14 residues. V lost 6 bases, J lost 8 bases, and 9 bases stayed unmatched. CDR3: CASSANGGADIQYF. The CDR3 coding sequence is TGTGCCAGCAGCGCCAACGGGGGGGCTGACATTCAGTACTTC.

DNA of the CDR3: TGTGCCACCAGTGATTCAGGACAGATTAGCAATCAGCCCCAGCATTTT. It translates to CATSDSGQISNQPQHF. The chain recombines TRBV24-1 with TRBJ1-5; possibly TRBD1 for D (6 bases). This CDR3 is 16 amino acids long. Per germline, CDR1 KGHDR and CDR2 SFDVKD. Trimming removed 2 bases at V and 0 bases at J, with 10 bases between.

The rearrangement joins TRBV2 to TRBJ2-1, with 14 bases lining up with TRBD2. The CDR3 is 16 amino acids. Germline trimming cut 5 bases from V and 8 bases from J; bases unmatched to any gene: 8. Germline V gene data show CDR1 as SNHLY and CDR2 as FYNNEI. CDR3 in amino acids: CASSPRLAGGGDEQFF. The DNA for the CDR3 is TGTGCCAGCAGTCCGAGACTAGCGGGAGGGGGGGATGAGCAGTTCTTC.

This rearrangement joins TRBV5-8 to TRBJ2-7; 8 bases align to TRBD2. Germline V lookup: CDR1 SGHTS, CDR2 YDEGEE. This CDR3 spans 12 amino acids. With 5 bases clipped from V and 5 bases from J, the junction kept 3 bases outside the gene matches. Here the CDR3 DNA reads TGTGCCAGCAGGGGGACTAGGAACGAGCAGTACTTC. Protein product: CASRGTRNEQYF.